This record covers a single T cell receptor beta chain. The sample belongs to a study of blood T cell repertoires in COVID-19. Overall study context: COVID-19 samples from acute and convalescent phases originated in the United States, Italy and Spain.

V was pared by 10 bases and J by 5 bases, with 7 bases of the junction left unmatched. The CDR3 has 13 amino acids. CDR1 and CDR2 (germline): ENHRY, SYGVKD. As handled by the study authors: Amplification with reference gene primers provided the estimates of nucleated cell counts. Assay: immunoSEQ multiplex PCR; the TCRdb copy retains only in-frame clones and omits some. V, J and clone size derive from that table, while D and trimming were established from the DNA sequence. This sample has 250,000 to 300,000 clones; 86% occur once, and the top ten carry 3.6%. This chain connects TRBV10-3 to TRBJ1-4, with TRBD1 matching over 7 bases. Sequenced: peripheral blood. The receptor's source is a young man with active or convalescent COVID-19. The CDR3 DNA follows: TGTGCCACCTCCGGGACAGACAATGAAAAACTGTTTTTT. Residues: CATSGTDNEKLFF.